A single sample gave rise to the 21 T cell receptor beta chains below, sequenced in a study of cytomegalovirus exposure and HLA in healthy donors. A multiplex PCR was run with 60 Vbeta primers and 13 Jbeta primers. TCRdb's table, derived via immunoSEQ multiplex PCR, lists solely in-frame clones and lacks some. The sample yields 150,000 to 200,000 clones, 75% to 80% seen once. What was sequenced was PBMCs. These receptor sequences come from a man aged 35 to 55 in good health and CMV-seropositive.

This clone was detected only a few times. The rearrangement joins TRBV6-1 to TRBJ1-5; possible D gene TRBD1, 5 bases. The germline gives CDR1 MNHNS, CDR2 SASEGT. The CDR3 spans 18 residues. Trimming left V 0 bases short and J 4 bases short, with 19 bases between. In DNA, the CDR3 is TGTGCCAGCAGTGAAGCGCTTCCAGGGAGGTTGGGAAATCAGCCCCAGCATTTT. Encoded protein: CASSEALPGRLGNQPQHF.

CDR3 DNA sequence: TGTGCCAGCAGTGTAGGACTAGTCGTCCCCACAGATACGCAGTATTTT. Protein: CASSVGLVVPTDTQYF. This chain links TRBV6-1 with TRBJ2-3; 7 nucleotides align to TRBD2. Germline trimming cut 4 bases from V and 2 bases from J; bases unmatched to any gene: 9. Germline V gives CDR1 MNHNS, CDR2 SASEGT. The length of the CDR3 is 16 residues.

The table lists this clone with a few counts. The J gene is TRBJ2-3, the V gene TRBV9; TRBD2 agrees at 7 bases. Germline V gene sequence: CDR1 SGDLS, CDR2 YYNGEE. CDR3 length: 15 residues. Trimming removed 4 bases from V and 3 bases from J; junction bases left unmatched: 8. In DNA, the CDR3 is TGTGCCAGCAGCCCGAGCGGGATTGGAACAGATACGCAGTATTTT. Protein sequence: CASSPSGIGTDTQYF.

This chain connects TRBV30 to TRBJ2-7; tentative D call: TRBD1 (5 bases). The CDR3 totals 11 residues. Trimming stripped 2 bases from V and 9 bases from J, with 11 bases between. The germline gives CDR1 GTSNPN, CDR2 SVGIG (reference sequence). CDR3 sequence reads: CAWSTGAAQYF. DNA of the CDR3: TGTGCCTGGAGTACAGGAGCTGCGCAGTACTTC. Combining the CDR3 with reference TRBV30 and TRBJ2-7 gives the whole variable domain SQTIHQWPATLVQPVGSPLSLECTVEGTSNPNLYWYRQAAGRGLQLLFYSVGIGQISSEVPQNLSASRPQDRQFILSSKKLLLSDSGFYLCAWSTGAAQYFGPGTRLTVT.

A remark on this clone: Different DNA sequences within this sample yield the same CDR3. The CDR3 sequence: CASSTQGSYEQYF. DNA of the CDR3: TGTGCCAGTAGTACTCAGGGATCCTACGAGCAGTACTTC. The genes are TRBV19 and TRBJ2-7; D possibly corresponds to TRBD1 (5 bases). This CDR3 has 13 residues. V lost 4 bases, J lost 1 base, and 8 bases lay in between. Germline V gene sequence: CDR1 LNHDA, CDR2 SQIVND (reference sequence). The full variable domain, completed using reference TRBV19 and TRBJ2-7, is DGGITQSPKYLFRKEGQNVTLSCEQNLNHDAMYWYRQDPGQGLRLIYYSQIVNDFQKGDIAEGYSVSREKKESFPLTVTSAQKNPTAFYLCASSTQGSYEQYFGPGTRLTVT.

The CDR3, as DNA: TGTGCCAGCAGTGAAAGGGCGGGAGTAGAGCAGTACTTC. Translated: CASSERAGVEQYF. The V call is TRBV6-1, the J call TRBJ2-7; 7 nucleotides line up with TRBD2. This CDR3 comprises 13 residues. Germline V gene lookup returns CDR1 MNHNS and CDR2 SASEGT. Unmatched junction bases numbered 5, after V lost 2 bases and J lost 7 bases.

The V call is TRBV5-1, the J call TRBJ1-4, with 7 bases aligning to TRBD1. The CDR3 consists of 16 residues. The V and J ends lost 0 bases and 8 bases, in that order; junction bases with no gene match: 10. The germline gives CDR1 SGHRS, CDR2 YFSETQ. The CDR3 DNA follows: TGCGCCAGCAGCTTGGCGGCAGGGGGTCATAACGAAAAACTGTTTTTT. Translation gives CASSLAAGGHNEKLFF.

This chain joins TRBV19 and TRBJ1-2, with D unresolved. Germline assignment: CDR1 LNHDA and CDR2 SQIVND (reference sequence). V dropped 6 bases and J dropped 1 base, with 18 bases sitting between them. This CDR3 comprises 16 residues. For the CDR3, the DNA is TGTGCCAGTAGCAGACAAGAACCCACTTATAACTATGGCTACACCTTC. Its protein is CASSRQEPTYNYGYTF. Full variable domain (remainder filled in from reference TRBV19 and TRBJ1-2): DGGITQSPKYLFRKEGQNVTLSCEQNLNHDAMYWYRQDPGQGLRLIYYSQIVNDFQKGDIAEGYSVSREKKESFPLTVTSAQKNPTAFYLCASSRQEPTYNYGYTFGSGTRLTVV.

The chain employs TRBV29-1 and TRBJ2-2; the D gene is possibly TRBD2 (6 bases). The CDR3 runs to 14 residues. CDR1 is SQVTM and CDR2 is ANQGSEA in the germline V gene. Trimming cost V 4 bases and J 0 bases, with 9 bases left between them. CDR3 residues: CSVALAPNTGELFF. CDR3 nucleotides: TGCAGCGTTGCTCTAGCGCCGAACACCGGGGAGCTGTTTTTT.

Notes on this clone: Other DNA sequences of this sample code for an identical CDR3. The V call is TRBV28, the J call TRBJ1-5; 7 nucleotides match TRBD1. V lost 6 bases, J lost 10 bases, and 9 bases stayed unmatched. Per germline, CDR1 MDHEN and CDR2 SYDVKM. The CDR3 consists of 13 residues. CDR3 in DNA: TGTGCCAGCAGGACAGGGACCGAATCTCCCCAGCATTTT. As protein: CASRTGTESPQHF.

The rearrangement links TRBV11-1 to TRBJ1-2; TRBD1 agrees at 8 bases. Germline lookup yields CDR1 SGHAT and CDR2 FQDESV (reference sequence). This CDR3 spans 13 amino acids. V was clipped by 2 bases and J by 7 bases; unmatched bases: 3. CDR3 sequence: CASSLQGAPGYTF. In nucleotides, the CDR3 is TGTGCCAGCAGCTTACAGGGGGCGCCTGGCTACACCTTC.

On this clone: Relative to the germline gene, one junction end is altered; a read error may explain this. Written as DNA, the CDR3 is TGTGCCAGCAGCCAAGTCTCTGGGGCCAACGGCCTGACTTTC. Its translation: CASSQVSGANGLTF. The chain employs TRBV4-2 and TRBJ2-6; D possibly corresponds to TRBD1 (5 bases). The CDR3 consists of 14 residues. Germline V gene data show CDR1 as LGHNA and CDR2 as YNFKEQ.

This sequence joins TRBV28 and TRBJ2-1; the D gene is possibly TRBD1 (5 bases). The CDR3 totals 15 residues. V was trimmed by 6 bases and J by 0 bases, leaving 12 bases between them. Germline loops: CDR1 MDHEN, CDR2 SYDVKM. The CDR3 DNA is TGTGCCAGCAGCAGACAGTGGAGCTCCTACAATGAGCAGTTCTTC. It translates to CASSRQWSSYNEQFF.

The sample holds a few counts of this clone. The chain employs TRBV6-1 and TRBJ1-5; D possibly corresponds to TRBD1 (6 bases). The V gene lost 7 bases and the J gene lost 0 bases, with 19 bases spanning the gap. CDR3 length equals 17 residues. Germline V gene lookup returns CDR1 MNHNS and CDR2 SASEGT. The CDR3 region is CASTEAGTSYSNQPQHF. CDR3 nucleotide sequence: TGTGCCAGCACCGAAGCCGGGACATCATATAGCAATCAGCCCCAGCATTTT.

CDR3 residues: CASSYGGAQLHTEAFF. The CDR3 coding sequence is TGTGCCAGCAGTTACGGGGGGGCACAGCTGCACACTGAAGCTTTCTTT. V is TRBV6-6 and J is TRBJ1-1, with a tentative D call TRBD1 (6 bases). Germline lookup yields CDR1 MNHNY and CDR2 SVGAGI (reference sequence). V lost 2 bases and J lost 3, with 16 bases in between. This CDR3 contains 16 residues.

Only a few counts were recorded for this clone. Other DNA sequences in the sample encode the same CDR3. The rearrangement joins TRBV5-1 to TRBJ2-7; 7 nucleotides line up with TRBD1. The J segment lost 3 bases and the V segment lost 0 bases, leaving 3 bases of the junction unmatched. CDR3 length equals 14 residues. The germline CDR1 and CDR2 sequences are SGHRS and YFSETQ. CDR3 protein: CASSLGQGNYEQYF. In nucleotides, the CDR3 is TGCGCCAGCAGCTTGGGACAGGGTAACTACGAGCAGTACTTC.

The V gene is TRBV11-1, the J gene TRBJ2-7; 7 bases map to TRBD1. Looked up from germline, CDR1 is SGHAT and CDR2 is FQDESV (reference sequence). V shed 5 bases and J 3 bases; nucleotides not matched to a gene: 10. The CDR3 has 15 amino acids. The CDR3 spells CASSRDRATIYEQYF. CDR3 in DNA: TGTGCCAGCAGCCGCGACAGGGCCACGATCTACGAGCAGTACTTC.

This clone was counted once. This chain links TRBV7-2 with TRBJ2-3; D is undetermined. V was cut by 1 base and J by 6 bases, with 5 bases left in between. The germline gives CDR1 SGHTA, CDR2 FQGNSA. The CDR3 sequence is 12 residues long. The CDR3 DNA is TGTGCCAGCAGCTTAGGTCGGGATACGCAGTATTTT. Protein: CASSLGRDTQYF.

The chain links TRBV5-1 to TRBJ2-7, with 9 bases that match TRBD2. Germline V gives CDR1 SGHRS, CDR2 YFSETQ. This CDR3 region has 16 residues. The V segment lost 4 bases and the J segment 3 bases; nucleotides outside the gene matches: 11. The CDR3 nucleotides are TGCGCCAGCAGCCGGAGGGGGAGTAGCGGGAGCTACGAGCAGTACTTC. It codes for CASSRRGSSGSYEQYF.

The V gene is TRBV6-5, the J gene TRBJ2-1; maybe TRBD1 (6 bases). The V gene lost 5 bases and the J gene lost 15 bases, with 23 bases spanning the gap. Germline CDR1 and CDR2: MNHEY and SVGAGI. This CDR3 has 14 amino acids. DNA for the CDR3: TGTGCCAGCAGTCTCAGAAAGGGGGTTGAGGGGCGGTTCTTC. Protein sequence: CASSLRKGVEGRFF.

The rearrangement links TRBV6-5 to TRBJ2-5; 7 positions match TRBD2. The CDR3 consists of 14 residues. Looked up from germline, CDR1 is MNHEY and CDR2 is SVGAGI. The J segment lost 5 bases and the V segment lost 6 bases, leaving 9 bases of the junction unmatched. The CDR3 DNA reads TGTGCCAGCAGGCTAGCGCCGGGGGGTGAGACCCAGTACTTC. Amino acids: CASRLAPGGETQYF.